This section outlines one T cell receptor beta chain sequence together with its context. Its target is not known. This PCR relied on a set of 60 Vbeta primers and 13 Jbeta primers. TCRdb's copy holds only in-frame clones and misses some; the assay was immunoSEQ multiplex PCR. The sample records 170,000 or so clones, roughly 78% being singletons. Germline CDR1 and CDR2: SGHRS and YFSETQ. CDR3 size: 15 residues. V shed 2 bases and J 2 bases; nucleotides not matched to a gene: 4. The data belong to a study of cytomegalovirus exposure and HLA in healthy donors. Whole-study findings and limits: Specificity for CMV antigens was confirmed in vitro for a few of the CMV-associated chains.

This chain links TRBV5-1 with TRBJ2-3, with 8 nucleotides matching TRBD1. The clonotype comes from a woman in her fifties or sixties in good health and CMV-seropositive. Material: PBMCs. CDR3: CASSFRDRHTDTQYF. The CDR3 coding sequence is TGCGCCAGCAGCTTTCGGGACAGGCACACAGATACGCAGTATTTT.